This is a list of T cell receptor beta chains from one sample in a study of blood T cells in healthy people across ages. TCRdb reprocessed the 5' RACE reads via MiXCR and lists one record per CDR3 protein. The data hold around 970,000 distinct CDR3 sequences, with roughly 50% observed a single time. The specimen was blood. These receptors were obtained from a woman aged 55-70 years in good health. CDR3s include the opening cysteine and the closing phenylalanine or tryptophan. The order of the fields is V gene, D gene, J gene, clone size, CDR3 protein, CDR3 DNA. A D gene is named only where the DNA matches it firmly. Rows give clone size only sometimes, using once, few, many, or a class for an expanded clone.

TRBV12-3/TRBV12-4	NA	TRBJ1-2	NA	CASSRGNNYGYTF	TGTGCCAGCAGCCGGGGAAATAACTATGGCTACACCTTC
TRBV7-9	NA	TRBJ2-7	NA	CASSLARGYNEQYF	TGTGCCAGCAGCTTAGCTCGAGGCTACAATGAGCAGTACTTC
TRBV4-3	NA	TRBJ2-7	many	CASSQDLAYEQYF	TGCGCCAGCAGCCAAGATTTGGCCTACGAGCAGTACTTC
TRBV27	NA	TRBJ2-7	NA	CAGSLGGNEQYF	TGTGCCGGCAGTTTAGGTGGGAACGAGCAGTACTTC
TRBV20-1	NA	TRBJ2-1	NA	CSARDLVRPSYNEQFF	TGCAGTGCTAGAGATTTGGTACGGCCTTCCTACAATGAGCAGTTCTTC
TRBV6-4	NA	TRBJ1-2	few	CASSEDPDYGYTF	TGTGCCAGCAGTGAGGACCCAGACTATGGCTACACCTTC
TRBV9	NA	TRBJ2-3	once	CASSVGRWRTRTDTQYF	TGTGCCAGCAGCGTAGGCAGGTGGCGGACACGCACAGATACGCAGTATTTT
TRBV4-2	TRBD2	TRBJ2-7	NA	CASSPSRTSGCEQYF	TGTGCCAGCAGCCCCTCCCGGACTAGCGGGTGCGAGCAGTACTTC
TRBV7-2	NA	TRBJ1-2	few	CASSLAQPNYGYTF	TGTGCCAGCAGCTTAGCGCAGCCTAACTATGGCTACACCTTC
TRBV10-2	TRBD2	TRBJ2-7	NA	CASSELAESSEQYF	TGCGCCAGCAGTGAACTAGCGGAGTCAAGCGAGCAGTACTTC
TRBV30	TRBD2	TRBJ2-1	NA	CAGKTGRAYNEQFF	TGTGCCGGGAAAACTGGGAGGGCCTACAATGAGCAGTTCTTC
TRBV5-1	NA	TRBJ2-1	NA	CASSSHRGILYNEQFF	TGCGCCAGCAGCTCCCACCGGGGAATTTTGTACAATGAGCAGTTCTTC
TRBV15	TRBD2	TRBJ2-3	NA	CAVQRGGSSDTQYF	TGTGCCGTTCAGCGGGGGGGATCATCAGATACGCAGTATTTT
TRBV20-1	NA	TRBJ2-7	NA	CSARDQSGGSSYEQYF	TGCAGTGCTAGAGATCAGAGCGGAGGGTCTTCCTACGAGCAGTACTTC
TRBV20-1	NA	TRBJ1-4	few	CSAKRVPNEKLFF	TGCAGTGCTAAGCGCGTACCAAATGAAAAACTGTTTTTT
TRBV6-2/TRBV6-3	NA	TRBJ2-7	NA	CATRESRGGQYF	TGTGCCACGCGCGAATCGCGGGGAGGGCAGTACTTC
TRBV4-3	TRBD2	TRBJ2-1	few	CASSQDNLAGYNEQFF	TGCGCCAGCAGCCAAGACAACCTAGCGGGATACAATGAGCAGTTCTTC
TRBV5-1	TRBD2	TRBJ2-1	many	CASSLGLVNEQFF	TGCGCCAGCAGCCTGGGACTAGTGAATGAGCAGTTCTTC
TRBV5-8	NA	TRBJ1-6	NA	CASSRQSGANSPLHF	TGTGCCAGCAGTAGACAATCCGGGGCCAATTCACCCCTCCACTTT
TRBV27	TRBD2	TRBJ2-3	NA	CASSPTGGNTDTQYF	TGTGCCAGCAGCCCCACGGGGGGGAACACAGATACGCAGTATTTT